This T cell receptor beta chain emerged from a study of glioma-infiltrating T cells. Study-wide results and limits: Only very few CDR3 sequences appeared in both tissue and blood. Tissue-blood divergence was below expectation in non-neoplastic patients, above in gliomas.

On this clonotype itself: Its antigen is unknown. This clone may be a read error of a much larger clone one base away.

TCR alpha and beta CDR3 regions were amplified from RNA using iRepertoire nested multiplex PCR. For one-step reverse transcription and amplification, 100-400 ng of tissue mRNA or PBMC total RNA was used. TCRdb redid the calling of the multiplex PCR reads with MiXCR, one entry per CDR3 protein. The sample lists 90,000 to 100,000 distinct CDR3 sequences, 35% to 45% occurring once. The CDR3 has 12 amino acids. Trimming took 4 bases from V and 2 from J, leaving 8 bases between them. Germline V CDR1 and CDR2: SQVTM, ANQGSEA. The sequencing sample was made of glioma tissue, nonneoplastic brain tissue, or PBMCs (not recorded which). The receptor was isolated from a human donor with low-grade glioma or glioblastoma, undergoing nonglioma brain surgery, or in good health (not recorded which). This rearrangement joins TRBV29-1 to TRBJ1-2, with unresolved D. The CDR3 sequence: CSVATVNYGYTF. For the CDR3, the DNA is TGCAGCGTTGCAACGGTGAACTATGGCTACACCTTC.